These 27 T cell receptor beta chains originate from one sample sequenced in a study of shared clonotypes between healthy human individuals. Some clones are missing from TCRdb's copy, which holds only in-frame ones; the method was immunoSEQ multiplex PCR. Here the sample spans 650,000 to 800,000 clones, 72% being singletons. The sequencing sample was made of memory CD4+ T cells sorted from blood. Sample subset: CD45RA-negative fraction. The receptors come from a woman younger than 45 in good health.

V gene TRBV28 combines with J gene TRBJ2-3; 8 bases line up with TRBD1. J lost 4 bases, V lost 6 bases, and 9 bases had no gene match. CDR1 is MDHEN and CDR2 is SYDVKM in the germline V gene. The CDR3 spans 15 residues. CDR3 DNA sequence: TGTGCCAGCAGGATCAGACAGGGGTGGGCAGATACGCAGTATTTT. Translation: CASRIRQGWADTQYF.

This clone came up a few times. The V gene is TRBV5-1, the J gene TRBJ2-3; D might be TRBD1 or TRBD2, each matching 5 bases. This CDR3 is 15 amino acids long. V lost 1 base and J lost 6, with 15 bases in between. Germline V CDR1 and CDR2: SGHRS, YFSETQ. The CDR3 nucleotides are TGCGCCAGCAGCTTGTTCCCGGGACCCTCGGATACGCAGTATTTT. This translates into CASSLFPGPSDTQYF.

This chain connects TRBV5-6 to TRBJ1-1; D remains ambiguous. The CDR3 contains 17 residues. Trimming shortened V by 4 bases and J by 0 bases, and 19 bases separated the two germline ends. Germline loops: CDR1 SGHDT, CDR2 YYEEEE. CDR3 DNA sequence: TGTGCCAGCAGCCACGGCGGGAGGGATCCGGTGAACACTGAAGCTTTCTTT. Encoded protein: CASSHGGRDPVNTEAFF.

DNA for the CDR3: TGTGCCAGCAGCCCCGATCCCGGCGGAGGTCCTGGAAACACCATATATTTT. It codes for CASSPDPGGGPGNTIYF. The chain uses TRBV5-4 and TRBJ1-3; D is uncertain. The CDR3 contains 17 residues. The germline V gene encodes CDR1 SGHNT and CDR2 YYREEE (reference sequence). V gave up 4 bases and J gave up 2 bases, with 19 bases separating them.

The V gene is TRBV21-1, the J gene TRBJ2-3; the D call of TRBD2 is as the table states it, not checked on the DNA. TRBV21-1 is tagged as a pseudogene. The CDR3 extends over 16 amino acids. In nucleotides, the CDR3 is TGTGCCAACCTTTGGGCTAGCGGGGGGAGCACAGATACGCAGTATTTT. It encodes CANLWASGGSTDTQYF.

This clone was counted only a few times. The rearrangement links TRBV5-4 to TRBJ1-2; the D gene is possibly TRBD1 (5 bases). The V gene's germline CDR1 is SGHNT and CDR2 YYREEE (reference sequence). V lost 5 bases, J lost 7 bases, and 12 bases lay in between. This CDR3 is 12 amino acids long. The DNA of the CDR3 is TGTGCCAGCAGGGGGCGCGGGGTTGGCTACACCTTC. Its translation is CASRGRGVGYTF.

The chain employs TRBV4-2 and TRBJ2-1, with 9 nucleotides matching TRBD2. V shed 3 bases, J shed 7 bases, and the junction held 10 bases outside the gene matches. The germline V gene encodes CDR1 LGHNA and CDR2 YNFKEQ. The CDR3 totals 16 residues. CDR3 amino acids: CASSQLSGTSRNEQFF. DNA for the CDR3: TGTGCCAGCAGCCAGCTTTCCGGGACTAGCAGAAATGAGCAGTTCTTC.

In its sample, this clone was seen many times. V is TRBV19 and J is TRBJ2-3; no definite D call. Trimming removed 7 bases from V and 3 bases from J, with 8 bases in between. Germline V gene lookup returns CDR1 LNHDA and CDR2 SQIVND (reference sequence). This CDR3 is 12 amino acids long. The DNA of the CDR3 is TGTGCCAGTAACTTCGGAACAGATACGCAGTATTTT. Translation: CASNFGTDTQYF.

This clone was counted a single time. The V and J genes are TRBV6-5 and TRBJ1-4, with 7 nucleotides matching TRBD1. CDR3 size: 14 residues. The germline gives CDR1 MNHEY, CDR2 SVGAGI. The V segment lost 6 bases and the J segment 4 bases; nucleotides outside the gene matches: 5. CDR3 nucleotide sequence: TGTGCCAGCAGGTCGAACAGGGGTAATGAAAAACTGTTTTTT. Translated, it gives CASRSNRGNEKLFF.

The rearrangement links TRBV28 to TRBJ2-1, with D perhaps matching TRBD2 (6 bases). In germline, CDR1 is MDHEN, CDR2 SYDVKM. This CDR3 has 16 amino acids. Trimming shortened V by 4 bases and J by 4 bases, and 17 bases separated the two germline ends. The CDR3, as DNA: TGTGCCAGCAGTTCCTATAGCGGAGGCGCGTACAATGAGCAGTTCTTC. Translating it yields CASSSYSGGAYNEQFF.

This chain links TRBV7-3 with TRBJ2-7, with 7 positions matching TRBD1. The V and J ends lost 5 bases and 6 bases, in that order; junction bases with no gene match: 22. In germline, CDR1 is SGHTA, CDR2 FQGTGA. The CDR3 has 18 amino acids. The chain's CDR3 is CASSPGVHVGGKSGEQYF. The CDR3 region has the DNA TGTGCCAGCAGCCCAGGTGTGCATGTAGGGGGCAAGTCCGGCGAGCAGTACTTC.

Remarks on this clone: Given a far larger clone just one base away, this is likely a sequencing read error. The sample carries other DNA sequences with the same CDR3. The chain combines TRBV19 with TRBJ2-5; 7 bases map to TRBD2. Germline V gene data show CDR1 as LNHDA and CDR2 as SQIVND (reference sequence). The CDR3 spans 13 residues. Here the CDR3 DNA reads TGCGCCAGTAGTATCTCACTAGCGGAGACCCAGTACTTC. It encodes CASSISLAETQYF.

There are a few counts of this clone. J is TRBJ1-1 and V is TRBV6-1, with no clear D. V was shortened by 4 bases and J by 1 base, with 13 bases between the two germline ends. Germline CDR1 MNHNS, CDR2 SASEGT. The length of the CDR3 is 15 residues. This CDR3 is CASSGKGSANTEAFF. The DNA of the CDR3 is TGTGCCAGCAGTGGAAAGGGATCGGCGAACACTGAAGCTTTCTTT.

The table lists this clone with many counts. The genes are TRBV7-2 and TRBJ2-1; D is perhaps TRBD2 (6 bases). Between the trimmed V and J ends, which lost 4 bases and 2 bases, there was a span of 9 bases. Looked up from germline, CDR1 is SGHTA and CDR2 is FQGNSA. CDR3 length equals 14 residues. CDR3 sequence (DNA): TGTGCCAGCAGCTCGGGACTGGCCTACAATGAGCAGTTCTTC. Translated: CASSSGLAYNEQFF.

The chain combines TRBV7-6 with TRBJ2-3, with 10 positions matching TRBD1. The CDR3 runs 16 residues. Germline V lookup: CDR1 SGHVS, CDR2 FNYEAQ. V shed 1 base and J 0 bases; nucleotides not matched to a gene: 1. CDR3 sequence: CASSLGTGGSTDTQYF. CDR3 bases: TGTGCCAGCAGCTTAGGGACAGGGGGAAGCACAGATACGCAGTATTTT.

The chain recombines TRBV29-1 with TRBJ2-7; the D gene is possibly TRBD1 (6 bases). The germline gives CDR1 SQVTM, CDR2 ANQGSEA. V lost 3 bases to trimming and J lost 7 bases, with 25 bases between them. CDR3 length: 16 residues. CDR3 residues: CSVDLPGATGTGEQYF. CDR3 nucleotides: TGCAGCGTTGATCTCCCAGGGGCAACCGGGACGGGAGAGCAGTACTTC.

This chain links TRBV6-5 with TRBJ2-5, with 8 bases aligning to TRBD2. V was pared by 0 bases and J by 3 bases, with 0 bases of the junction left unmatched. The CDR3 sequence is 14 residues long. CDR1 and CDR2 from the germline V gene are MNHEY and SVGAGI. Written as DNA, the CDR3 is TGTGCCAGCAGTTACTCCGGGGGGGAAGAGACCCAGTACTTC. Amino acid sequence: CASSYSGGEETQYF.

V usage is TRBV29-1 and J usage is TRBJ1-1; D may be TRBD1 (5 bases). Germline V lookup: CDR1 SQVTM, CDR2 ANQGSEA. V was trimmed by 3 bases and J by 8 bases, leaving 10 bases between them. The CDR3 covers 11 residues. The CDR3 DNA reads TGCAGCGTTGAGGGGACCGTCGAAGCTTTCTTT. Protein sequence: CSVEGTVEAFF.

This chain connects TRBV5-1 to TRBJ2-1; 13 bases agree with TRBD2. Germline CDR1 SGHRS, CDR2 YFSETQ. J lost 12 bases, V lost 4 bases, and 7 bases had no gene match. This CDR3 has 14 residues. The CDR3: CASSPGTSGVRQFF. DNA of the CDR3: TGCGCCAGCAGCCCCGGGACTAGCGGGGTTCGGCAGTTCTTC.

This chain links TRBV6-5 with TRBJ2-7; 7 positions agree with TRBD2. The CDR3 extends over 13 amino acids. V was clipped by 7 bases and J by 7 bases; unmatched bases: 10. CDR1 MNHEY and CDR2 SVGAGI come from the germline V gene. The CDR3 bases are TGTGCCAGCAAAATGGACGGGGAGGGGGAGCAGTACTTC. Protein: CASKMDGEGEQYF.

V and J are TRBV2 and TRBJ2-1; D call uncertain. V was shortened by 4 bases and J by 2 bases, with 9 bases between the two germline ends. The CDR3 is 14 residues long. Germline V gives CDR1 SNHLY, CDR2 FYNNEI. The chain's CDR3 is CASSGRTAYNEQFF. CDR3 nucleotides: TGTGCCAGCAGTGGCCGCACAGCCTACAATGAGCAGTTCTTC. Filled out from reference TRBV2 and TRBJ2-1, the complete variable domain reads EPEVTQTPSHQVTQMGQEVILRCVPISNHLYFYWYRQILGQKVEFLVSFYNNEISEKSEIFDDQFSVERPDGSNFTLKIRSTKLEDSAMYFCASSGRTAYNEQFFGPGTRLTVL.

The rearrangement uses TRBV6-1 and TRBJ2-2, with D perhaps matching TRBD1 (5 bases). Germline assignment: CDR1 MNHNS and CDR2 SASEGT. The V end was cut by 3 bases, the J end by 3 bases, with 14 bases between. The CDR3 sequence is 16 residues long. CDR3 in amino acids: CASSDQWGGDTGELFF. The CDR3 coding sequence is TGTGCCAGCAGTGATCAATGGGGCGGCGACACCGGGGAGCTGTTTTTT.

The chain carries TRBV10-3 and TRBJ2-7, with a tentative D call TRBD2 (5 bases). CDR3 size: 14 residues. The V gene's germline CDR1 is ENHRY and CDR2 SYGVKD. V lost 0 bases and J lost 5, with 11 bases in between. CDR3 amino acids: CAISESGRTDEQYF. The CDR3 DNA reads TGTGCCATCAGTGAGTCTGGGAGAACGGACGAGCAGTACTTC.

The rearrangement uses TRBV2 and TRBJ2-7; D perhaps matches TRBD2 (6 bases). This CDR3 contains 14 residues. Trimming cost V 0 bases and J 7 bases, with 13 bases left between them. Germline-derived CDR1 and CDR2 are SNHLY and FYNNEI. In DNA form, the CDR3 reads TGTGCCAGCAGTGAAGCCGGTCGCGGGGAAGAGCAGTACTTC. Its protein is CASSEAGRGEEQYF.

The chain carries TRBV7-9 and TRBJ1-4; the D is unclear. V gave up 3 bases and J gave up 0 bases, with 8 bases separating them. Germline V gene data show CDR1 as SEHNR and CDR2 as FQNEAQ (reference sequence). The CDR3 covers 15 residues. The CDR3 protein is CASSFYVPTNEKLFF. The CDR3 bases are TGTGCCAGCAGCTTCTACGTCCCAACTAATGAAAAACTGTTTTTT.

V is TRBV7-2 and J is TRBJ1-4; D possibly corresponds to TRBD1 (5 bases). Trimming pared 1 base from V and 3 bases from J, leaving 12 bases between. Germline V CDR1 and CDR2: SGHTA, FQGNSA. CDR3 length: 16 residues. The CDR3 coding sequence is TGTGCCAGCAGCTTAGACGGAGGGGTTTCTAATGAAAAACTGTTTTTT. It yields the protein CASSLDGGVSNEKLFF.

This clone appeared many times. This rearrangement joins TRBV9 to TRBJ2-2; weak D call: TRBD1 (5 bases). Germline CDR1 SGDLS, CDR2 YYNGEE. V gave up 0 bases and J gave up 3 bases, with 12 bases separating them. This CDR3 has 16 amino acids. DNA of the CDR3: TGTGCCAGCAGCGTAGCTGTGGGGCAGGACACCGGGGAGCTGTTTTTT. It yields the protein CASSVAVGQDTGELFF.